Shown below are 30 T cell receptor beta chains from a single sample sequenced in a study of T cell repertoires in cytomegalovirus infection. TCRdb called the reads again in MiXCR, with one record for every CDR3 protein. Of hundreds of thousands of distinct CDR3 sequences in the sample, around a third are singletons; the top ten hold 11% to 15%. These receptors' antigens are unknown. This sample comprised cultured CD8+ T cells from PBMCs, obtained from culture after CMV antigen stimulation. Receptors originate from a human donor in good health (CMV status not recorded). Some clones in this sample may be carry-over from other donors' samples.

This clonotype was picked up a small number of times. J is TRBJ1-2 and V is TRBV19; TRBD1 is a possible D gene (6 bases). The V and J ends lost 6 bases and 2 bases respectively, with 13 bases between them. CDR3 length equals 14 residues. Germline V gene data show CDR1 as LNHDA and CDR2 as SQIVND (reference sequence). The CDR3 region has the DNA TGTGCCAGTAGCAGGAGGGACACGAACTATGGCTACACCTTC. It translates to CASSRRDTNYGYTF. Variable domain in full (rest from reference TRBV19 and TRBJ1-2): DGGITQSPKYLFRKEGQNVTLSCEQNLNHDAMYWYRQDPGQGLRLIYYSQIVNDFQKGDIAEGYSVSREKKESFPLTVTSAQKNPTAFYLCASSRRDTNYGYTFGSGTRLTVV.

The rearrangement links TRBV7-2 to TRBJ2-5, with 7 nucleotides matching TRBD2. This CDR3 comprises 16 residues. CDR1 is SGHTA and CDR2 is FQGNSA in the germline V gene. Unmatched junction bases numbered 12, after V lost 6 bases and J lost 2 bases. Here the CDR3 reads CASSVVTRLAQETQYF. The CDR3 bases are TGTGCCAGCAGTGTCGTTACCCGACTAGCTCAAGAGACCCAGTACTTC.

This clonotype was recorded a few times. V gene TRBV7-9 combines with J gene TRBJ1-4; D is uncertain. This CDR3 region has 19 residues. Germline assignment: CDR1 SEHNR and CDR2 FQNEAQ (reference sequence). Trimming took off 3 bases at V and 0 bases at J, with 20 bases between the two ends. The CDR3 coding sequence is TGTGCCAGCAGCTTGACTTTCGACCCTCAGGTTACAACTAATGAAAAACTGTTTTTT. Encoded protein: CASSLTFDPQVTTNEKLFF.

The gene calls are TRBV28 and TRBJ2-1, with TRBD1 matching over 7 bases. This CDR3 is 14 amino acids long. Germline lookup yields CDR1 MDHEN and CDR2 SYDVKM. The ends lost 2 bases at V and 5 bases at J; junction bases unmatched: 3. CDR3 region: CASSLVTGDNEQFF. DNA for the CDR3: TGTGCCAGCAGTTTAGTTACAGGGGACAATGAGCAGTTCTTC.

The CDR3 DNA reads TGTGCCAGCAGCTTCGAGGGGAACACCGGGGAGCTGTTTTTT. It translates to CASSFEGNTGELFF. The rearrangement joins TRBV27 to TRBJ2-2; tentative D call: TRBD2 (5 bases). In germline, CDR1 is MNHEY, CDR2 SMNVEV (reference sequence). This CDR3 has 14 amino acids. V lost 6 bases and J lost 1, with 9 bases in between.

V and J are TRBV7-2 and TRBJ2-7; D is ambiguous. This CDR3 is 13 amino acids long. Trimming stripped 5 bases from V and 0 bases from J, with 8 bases between. Germline V gene lookup returns CDR1 SGHTA and CDR2 FQGNSA. In DNA, the CDR3 is TGTGCCAGCAGCCCCACCCTCTCCTACGAGCAGTACTTC. Translating gives CASSPTLSYEQYF.

A single count supports this clonotype. This chain joins TRBV6-5 and TRBJ2-5; 9 bases line up with TRBD1. The junction had 12 bases not matched to a gene; V was cut back by 0 bases and J by 1 base. The CDR3 length is 19 residues. Germline-derived CDR1 and CDR2 are MNHEY and SVGAGI. CDR3 nucleotide sequence: TGTGCCAGCAGTTACTCGACCCCCGGGGGACAGGGACCCCAAGAGACCCAGTACTTC. Its protein is CASSYSTPGGQGPQETQYF.

This clonotype was detected only a few times. This rearrangement joins TRBV6-8 to TRBJ2-1, with 15 bases identical to TRBD2. V shed 5 bases, J shed 1 base, and the junction held 6 bases outside the gene matches. CDR3 length equals 18 residues. Germline V gene lookup returns CDR1 MNHGY and CDR2 SAAAGT. The CDR3 DNA sequence: TGTGCCAGCAGTCGAGGACTAGCGGGGGGGGGTTCCTACAATGAGCAGTTCTTC. Protein product: CASSRGLAGGGSYNEQFF.

This clonotype was picked up many times. CDR3 DNA: TGTGCCAGCAGTTCCACCCGTGGTCAGCCCCAGCATTTT. This translates into CASSSTRGQPQHF. The chain has TRBV7-6 and TRBJ1-5; no clear D gene. The V end was cut by 6 bases, the J end by 6 bases, with 12 bases between. The CDR3 has 13 residues. Germline V gene data show CDR1 as SGHVS and CDR2 as FNYEAQ.

The chain employs TRBV7-9 and TRBJ2-1; 10 bases map to TRBD1. The CDR3 length is 15 residues. Germline V gene lookup returns CDR1 SEHNR and CDR2 FQNEAQ (reference sequence). V lost 1 base, J lost 8 bases, and 5 bases stayed unmatched. CDR3 DNA sequence: TGTGCCAGCAGCTTAGGGACAGGGGGTACGGATGAGCAGTTCTTC. Translated: CASSLGTGGTDEQFF.

The chain links TRBV7-4 to TRBJ2-7; D remains ambiguous. The CDR3 spans 13 residues. The V gene's germline CDR1 is SGHVT and CDR2 SQSDAQ. With 5 bases removed from V and 2 bases from J, the gap between germline ends came to 10 bases. CDR3: CASSPPPTYEQYV. The CDR3 bases are TGTGCCAGCAGCCCTCCCCCAACCTACGAGCAGTACGTC.

This clonotype occurred many times. The chain joins TRBV7-2 to TRBJ2-2, with D possibly TRBD2 on 6 matching bases. Germline lookup yields CDR1 SGHTA and CDR2 FQGNSA. Trimming took off 3 bases at V and 0 bases at J, with 11 bases between the two ends. CDR3 length equals 16 residues. CDR3 DNA: TGTGCCAGCAGCTTTGGGACTGCTTCGAACACCGGGGAGCTGTTTTTT. It translates to CASSFGTASNTGELFF. Full variable domain (rest looked up from reference TRBV7-2 and TRBJ2-2): GAGVSQSPSNKVTEKGKDVELRCDPISGHTALYWYRQSLGQGLEFLIYFQGNSAPDKSGLPSDRFSAERTGGSVSTLTIQRTQQEDSAVYLCASSFGTASNTGELFFGEGSRLTVL.

This clonotype was detected only a few times. The chain couples TRBV20-1 to TRBJ1-5, with D uncertain. Germline CDR1 DFQATT, CDR2 SNEGSKA (reference sequence). This CDR3 is built from 14 residues. Between the trimmed V and J ends, which lost 3 bases and 0 bases, there was a span of 9 bases. CDR3 residues: CSARHGYSNQPQHF. The CDR3 nucleotides read TGCAGTGCTAGGCACGGATATAGCAATCAGCCCCAGCATTTT.

This clonotype was recorded at least ten times. This rearrangement joins TRBV7-2 to TRBJ1-2; D is unclear. CDR1 and CDR2 (germline): SGHTA, FQGNSA. This CDR3 has 15 amino acids. The V end lost 2 bases, the J end lost 5 bases, and 15 bases lay between the germline ends. CDR3 sequence: CASSLSPFSRYGYTF. The CDR3 DNA reads TGTGCCAGCAGCTTATCCCCTTTCTCTAGATATGGCTACACCTTC. The full variable domain, completed using reference TRBV7-2 and TRBJ1-2, is GAGVSQSPSNKVTEKGKDVELRCDPISGHTALYWYRQSLGQGLEFLIYFQGNSAPDKSGLPSDRFSAERTGGSVSTLTIQRTQQEDSAVYLCASSLSPFSRYGYTFGSGTRLTVV.

This clonotype showed up just a few times. This sequence joins TRBV6-2 or TRBV6-3 and TRBJ1-2; D ambiguous. The V end lost 0 bases, the J end lost 1 base, and 12 bases lay between the germline ends. CDR1 and CDR2 from the germline V gene are MNHEY and SVGEGT. The CDR3 is 16 residues long. The CDR3 loop is CASSYSTEEGNYGYTF. The CDR3 nucleotides are TGTGCCAGCAGTTACTCGACGGAGGAGGGTAACTATGGCTACACCTTC.

The chain joins TRBV10-3 to TRBJ2-1; D gene ambiguous. This CDR3 has 13 amino acids. CDR1 and CDR2 from the germline V gene are ENHRY and SYGVKD. V shed 9 bases and J shed 8 bases, with 17 bases lying between them. The CDR3 DNA reads TGTGCCATAAGGGATCTGACGGGCGATGAGCAGTTCTTC. It encodes CAIRDLTGDEQFF.

With respect to this clonotype: A much larger clone differs by one base, so this may be a read error. The rearrangement uses TRBV6-6 and TRBJ2-6; TRBD1 matches 9 bases. Losses at the gene ends were 6 bases for V and 0 bases for J; bases not matched to a gene: 9. Germline CDR1 MNHNY, CDR2 SVGAGI (reference sequence). The CDR3 runs 18 residues. The CDR3 nucleotides read TGTGCCAGCAGGGAAAGGGACAGGGTCTACTCTGGGGCCAACGTCCTGACTTTC. Its translation is CASRERDRVYSGANVLTF.

This clonotype was picked up a small number of times. The V call is TRBV6-6, the J call TRBJ1-1, with no clear D. Trimming removed 2 bases from V and 7 bases from J, with 5 bases in between. CDR1 is MNHNY and CDR2 is SVGAGI in the germline V gene (reference sequence). The CDR3 runs 11 residues. The CDR3 here is CASSYGFEAFF. The CDR3 DNA sequence: TGTGCCAGCAGTTACGGGTTTGAAGCTTTCTTT.

The genes are TRBV4-1 and TRBJ1-6, with 9 bases that match TRBD1. The germline V gene encodes CDR1 MGHRA and CDR2 YSYEKL. The CDR3 is 16 residues long. The ends lost 3 bases at V and 8 bases at J; junction bases unmatched: 8. The CDR3 loop reads CASSQVGDRADSPLHF. DNA for the CDR3: TGCGCCAGCAGCCAGGTCGGGGACAGGGCGGATTCACCCCTCCACTTT.

This chain joins TRBV12-3 or TRBV12-4 and TRBJ1-1, with D uncertain. V lost 5 bases to trimming and J lost 0 bases, with 13 bases between them. This CDR3 has 15 amino acids. The CDR3: CASSPGMLMNTEAFF. The DNA of the CDR3 is TGTGCCAGCAGTCCCGGGATGCTCATGAACACTGAAGCTTTCTTT.

This sequence joins TRBV5-5 and TRBJ1-3; TRBD1 is a possible D gene (5 bases). Per germline, CDR1 SGHKS and CDR2 YYEKEE (reference sequence). The V and J ends lost 10 bases and 4 bases respectively, with 12 bases between them. This CDR3 comprises 12 residues. The CDR3 coding sequence is TGTGCCGGCTCGGGGACGGGAAACACCATATATTTT. Its protein is CAGSGTGNTIYF.

This clonotype was found a few times. This sequence joins TRBV5-6 and TRBJ2-2; D assignment may be TRBD1 or TRBD2 (5 bases each). Germline loops: CDR1 SGHDT, CDR2 YYEEEE. CDR3 length equals 15 residues. V was cut by 6 bases and J by 6 bases, with 18 bases left in between. CDR3 residues: CASNEGPQGAGELFF. CDR3 nucleotide sequence: TGTGCCAGCAACGAAGGGCCTCAGGGAGCCGGGGAGCTGTTTTTT.

This clonotype occurred a few times. The genes are TRBV19 and TRBJ2-7; 7 bases are a match to TRBD1. The CDR3 totals 14 residues. Losses at the gene ends were 2 bases for V and 5 bases for J; bases not matched to a gene: 6. Germline-derived CDR1 and CDR2 are LNHDA and SQIVND (reference sequence). The CDR3 is CASSIRDRANEQYF. The CDR3 coding sequence is TGTGCCAGTAGTATAAGAGACAGGGCGAACGAGCAGTACTTC.

This clonotype was recorded only once. This rearrangement joins TRBV20-1 to TRBJ2-5, with D maybe TRBD2 (5 bases). Trimming stripped 6 bases from V and 5 bases from J, with 22 bases between. The CDR3 has 15 residues. Germline CDR1 reads DFQATT; CDR2 reads SNEGSKA (reference sequence). CDR3 DNA sequence: TGCAGTGCCCCGCCAGAGGGTTCCAGATGGGAGACCCAGTACTTC. Its protein is CSAPPEGSRWETQYF.

The rearrangement links TRBV5-6 to TRBJ2-5; 8 bases are a match to TRBD1. Germline-derived CDR1 and CDR2 are SGHDT and YYEEEE. V lost 4 bases to trimming and J lost 2 bases; unmatched junction nucleotides: 13. The CDR3 is 17 residues long. For the CDR3, the DNA is TGTGCCAGCAGCCGACAGGGGACATATATGGGGCAAGAGACCCAGTACTTC. It is translated as CASSRQGTYMGQETQYF.

This clonotype appeared a few times. CDR3 residues: CASSNSGGGADTQYF. CDR3 DNA sequence: TGTGCCAGCAGCAATTCCGGCGGAGGAGCAGATACGCAGTATTTT. The chain uses TRBV12-3 or TRBV12-4 and TRBJ2-3, with a tentative D call TRBD2 (5 bases). CDR3 length: 15 residues. V dropped 6 bases and J dropped 4 bases, with 17 bases sitting between them.

This clonotype was seen only once. V and J are TRBV12-5 and TRBJ2-3; 7 nucleotides agree with TRBD2. V shed 5 bases and J 2 bases; nucleotides not matched to a gene: 16. Germline CDR1 reads LGHNT; CDR2 reads FRNRAP. The CDR3 runs 18 residues. CDR3 region: CASGLPADGGWITDTQYF. CDR3 coding DNA: TGTGCTAGTGGTCTCCCGGCGGACGGGGGGTGGATCACAGATACGCAGTATTTT.

The chain combines TRBV6-1 with TRBJ2-1; D might be TRBD1 or TRBD2, each matching 5 bases. V was pared by 7 bases and J by 10 bases, with 29 bases between. Germline V gives CDR1 MNHNS, CDR2 SASEGT. This CDR3 is built from 17 residues. CDR3 amino acids: CASNSLIFGAKDIEQFF. The CDR3 region has the DNA TGTGCCAGCAATTCACTCATCTTCGGGGCTAAGGATATAGAGCAGTTCTTC.

The chain recombines TRBV2 with TRBJ2-2; D remains ambiguous. V was shortened by 2 bases and J by 4 bases, with 5 bases between the two germline ends. The CDR3 totals 13 residues. From germline, CDR1 is SNHLY and CDR2 FYNNEI. The CDR3 region is CASSERSTGELFF. The CDR3 region has the DNA TGTGCCAGCAGTGAACGGAGCACCGGGGAGCTGTTTTTT. Drawing the rest from reference TRBV2 and TRBJ2-2, the complete variable domain is EPEVTQTPSHQVTQMGQEVILRCVPISNHLYFYWYRQILGQKVEFLVSFYNNEISEKSEIFDDQFSVERPDGSNFTLKIRSTKLEDSAMYFCASSERSTGELFFGEGSRLTVL.

The V and J genes are TRBV29-1 and TRBJ1-1; no reliable D call. The germline gives CDR1 SQVTM, CDR2 ANQGSEA. V gave up 0 bases and J gave up 1 base, with 9 bases separating them. The CDR3 is 14 residues long. CDR3 nucleotides: TGCAGCGTTGAAGATCTTGAGGGGAACACTGAAGCTTTCTTT. Protein product: CSVEDLEGNTEAFF.